This TCR beta chain appears in the sequencing data of a study of T cell changes during pregnancy in multiple sclerosis. TCRdb's copy holds only in-frame clones and misses some; the assay was immunoSEQ multiplex PCR. The sample lists some 69,000 clones, roughly 92% occurring once. The V gene's germline CDR1 is GTSNPN and CDR2 SVGIG (reference sequence). V lost 4 bases, J lost 7 bases, and 17 bases lay in between. The CDR3 sequence is 15 residues long. Material: peripheral blood, obtained in the second trimester of pregnancy. The genes are TRBV30 and TRBJ1-6; D unclear. This clonotype was obtained from a female donor in good health, enrolled as a control in a pregnancy study. Here the CDR3 DNA reads TGTGCCTGGACTCATACAACAGTAGGAAATTCACCCCTCCACTTT. It yields the protein CAWTHTTVGNSPLHF.